This TCR beta chain came from a study of blood T cell repertoires in COVID-19. Sequenced by immunoSEQ multiplex PCR; TCRdb stores in-frame clones only, minus some. The repertoire holds around 180,000 clones, with around 85% as singletons. The table lists this clone with a few counts. This receptor was identified in a man between 60 and 70 years old with acute or convalescent COVID-19. Input material: peripheral blood.

The CDR3 spells CASSASGANVLTF. DNA for the CDR3: TGTGCTAGTTCAGCGTCTGGGGCCAACGTCCTGACTTTC. The chain couples TRBV12-5 to TRBJ2-6; D is ambiguous. CDR1 LGHNT and CDR2 FRNRAP come from the germline V gene. V lost 8 bases, J lost 1 base, and 6 bases lay in between. The length of the CDR3 is 13 residues.